This is a list of T cell receptor beta chains from one sample in a study of identical twins. MiXCR was run by TCRdb on the 5' RACE reads, yielding one entry per CDR3 protein. The sample holds 150,000 or so distinct CDR3 sequences, 3% to 4.5% seen once. The sequenced sample was memory T cells sorted from blood. These receptors were collected from a man younger than 35 in good health. CDR3s include the opening cysteine and the closing phenylalanine or tryptophan. A D gene is named only where the DNA matches it firmly. Clone size, where shown, is once, few, many, or a class for clones that have expanded.

TRBV24-1,TRBD1,TRBJ1-2,many,CATSDSGTGGDYTF,TGTGCCACCAGTGACTCCGGGACAGGGGGCGACTACACCTTC
TRBV5-5,TRBD1,TRBJ1-5,many,CASSFGQVGQPQHF,TGTGCCAGCAGCTTCGGACAGGTTGGACAGCCCCAGCATTTT
TRBV27,TRBD1,TRBJ1-2,NA,CASSPGQGFGYTF,TGTGCCAGCAGCCCGGGACAGGGGTTTGGCTACACCTTC
TRBV20-1,NA,TRBJ2-1,many,CSARDALTPRNEQFF,TGCAGTGCTAGAGATGCGCTAACCCCCCGCAATGAGCAGTTCTTC
TRBV5-1,NA,TRBJ2-2,many,CASRKNTGELFF,TGCGCCAGCAGAAAGAACACCGGGGAGCTGTTTTTT
TRBV12-5,NA,TRBJ2-3,many,CASLVDTQYF,TGTGCTAGTTTGGTGGATACGCAGTATTTT
TRBV7-8,NA,TRBJ2-1,many,CASSLGGGDEQFF,TGTGCCAGCAGCTTAGGCGGGGGCGATGAGCAGTTCTTC
TRBV12-3/TRBV12-4,NA,TRBJ2-3,many,CASSLMAGPDTQYF,TGTGCCAGCAGTTTAATGGCGGGTCCAGATACGCAGTATTTT
TRBV19,NA,TRBJ1-5,NA,CASSIGRSRLNQPQHF,TGTGCCAGTAGTATCGGGAGGAGCCGGCTCAATCAGCCCCAGCATTTT
TRBV7-8,NA,TRBJ2-2,many,CASSSGPSNTGELFF,TGTGCCAGCAGCTCTGGACCCTCGAACACCGGGGAGCTGTTTTTT
TRBV19,NA,TRBJ2-1,few,CASTLGGVSSSYNEQFF,TGTGCCAGTACCTTGGGCGGAGTCTCGAGCTCCTACAATGAGCAGTTCTTC
TRBV27,TRBD2,TRBJ2-2,NA,CASSKGTSGSGVTGELFF,TGTGCCAGCAGTAAAGGGACTAGCGGGAGCGGGGTCACCGGGGAGCTGTTTTTT
TRBV3-1,TRBD2,TRBJ2-5,many,CASSRSHGLAGVGETQYF,TGTGCCAGCAGCCGGAGTCATGGACTAGCGGGAGTTGGGGAGACCCAGTACTTC
TRBV29-1,NA,TRBJ1-2,many,CSVMVYSAYGYTF,TGCAGCGTGATGGTATACAGCGCTTATGGCTACACCTTC
TRBV6-1,NA,TRBJ1-1,NA,CASSDGWEAFF,TGTGCCAGCAGTGACGGCTGGGAAGCTTTCTTT
TRBV5-1,NA,TRBJ2-1,medium-sized,CASSLDGRVNNEQFF,TGCGCCAGCAGCTTGGACGGCAGGGTGAACAATGAGCAGTTCTTC
TRBV5-1,TRBD1,TRBJ1-1,many,CASAAQGGNTEAFF,TGCGCCAGCGCAGCACAGGGGGGGAACACTGAAGCTTTCTTT
TRBV20-1,NA,TRBJ2-5,many,CSAKRQETQYF,TGCAGTGCTAAAAGACAAGAGACCCAGTACTTC
TRBV29-1,NA,TRBJ2-2,many,CSALSGGELFF,TGCAGCGCTCTTTCCGGCGGGGAGCTGTTTTTT
TRBV6-1,TRBD2,TRBJ2-7,many,CASRSLTSGLSYEQYF,TGTGCCAGCAGAAGCTTGACTAGCGGCTTATCCTACGAGCAGTACTTC
TRBV11-1,TRBD1,TRBJ2-2,few,CASSLAGTGVRLNTGELFF,TGTGCCAGCAGCTTAGCGGGGACAGGGGTCCGCTTGAACACCGGGGAGCTGTTTTTT
TRBV7-2,NA,TRBJ2-3,many,CASSPTVGDTQYF,TGTGCCAGCAGCCCAACCGTTGGGGATACGCAGTATTTT
TRBV9,NA,TRBJ2-7,many,CASSVAGGGYEQYF,TGTGCCAGCAGCGTAGCTGGGGGCGGCTACGAGCAGTACTTC
TRBV9,NA,TRBJ2-5,many,CASSVGRAGETQYF,TGTGCCAGCAGCGTAGGTAGGGCGGGGGAGACCCAGTACTTC
TRBV29-1,NA,TRBJ1-1,many,CSVTQGYTEAFF,TGCAGCGTTACACAGGGTTACACTGAAGCTTTCTTT
TRBV20-1,TRBD2,TRBJ2-5,many,CSARIAGGQETQYF,TGCAGTGCTAGAATAGCGGGAGGCCAAGAGACCCAGTACTTC
TRBV5-4,NA,TRBJ2-3,many,CASSRGLSTDTQYF,TGTGCCAGCAGCAGGGGACTTAGCACAGATACGCAGTATTTT
TRBV2,TRBD2,TRBJ2-3,many,CASSASTSGRARTTDTQYF,TGTGCCAGCAGTGCTAGCACTAGCGGGAGGGCCCGGACCACAGATACGCAGTATTTT
TRBV20-1,TRBD2,TRBJ2-1,many,CSATETSGRAGFNEQFF,TGCAGTGCTACTGAGACTAGCGGGAGGGCGGGATTCAATGAGCAGTTCTTC
TRBV12-3/TRBV12-4,TRBD1,TRBJ1-1,many,CASSPGTGGRWNTEAFF,TGTGCCAGCAGCCCAGGGACAGGGGGCAGGTGGAACACTGAAGCTTTCTTT
TRBV29-1,NA,TRBJ2-5,many,CSVERGGPRTQYF,TGCAGCGTTGAAAGGGGGGGCCCCAGGACCCAGTACTTC
TRBV11-3,TRBD1,TRBJ1-2,few,CASSLEGRGGHYGYTF,TGTGCCAGCAGCTTAGAGGGGCGAGGGGGCCACTATGGCTACACCTTC
TRBV28,NA,TRBJ2-3,NA,CASTHQLSTDTQYF,TGTGCCAGCACCCATCAACTTAGCACAGATACGCAGTATTTT
TRBV11-2,NA,TRBJ1-4,many,CASSPGARREKLFF,TGTGCCAGCAGCCCAGGGGCTAGGCGGGAAAAACTGTTTTTT
TRBV14,NA,TRBJ1-4,many,CASSQFGGQLNEKLFF,TGTGCCAGCAGCCAATTTGGGGGACAACTTAATGAAAAACTGTTTTTT
TRBV5-1,NA,TRBJ2-3,many,CASSLAQVLDTQYF,TGCGCCAGCAGCTTGGCACAGGTCCTAGATACGCAGTATTTT
TRBV5-1,NA,TRBJ2-4,many,CASSPLTGGGNIQYF,TGCGCCAGCAGCCCGTTGACTGGAGGGGGAAACATTCAGTACTTC